Listed below are T cell receptor beta chains from one sample, sequenced in a study of T cells in Graves' hyperthyroidism and ophthalmopathy. MiXCR was run by TCRdb on the multiplex PCR reads, yielding one entry per CDR3 protein. The top ten clones hold roughly 19% of a sample with 450,000 to 700,000 distinct CDR3 sequences, approximately 44% of them seen once. Specimen: peripheral blood or thyroid tissue (not recorded which). The receptors derive from an adult woman with Graves' disease, either hyperthyroidism or ophthalmopathy (not recorded which). Both conserved end residues are part of each CDR3. Each record gives: V gene, J gene, D gene, clone size, CDR3 DNA, CDR3 protein. The D gene is left open where the match is weak. Clone size appears in some rows only: once, few, many, or a class for an expanded clone.

TRBV5-1,TRBJ1-1,-,many,TGTGCCAGCAGCTTAACCGGGGACACTGAAGCTTTCTTT,CASSLTGDTEAFF
TRBV15,TRBJ1-2,TRBD1,-,TGTGCCGCCAGCAGCACGTTGGACAGGGGGCGGGATGGCTACACCTTC,CAASSTLDRGRDGYTF
TRBV13,TRBJ1-1,TRBD1,few,TGTGCCAGCTCTCCTGGACAGGGACGAATGAACACTGAAGCTTTCTTT,CASSPGQGRMNTEAFF
TRBV29-1,TRBJ2-7,-,-,TGCAGCGTTGTCGCTGGTGGTCGGGTTTACAATGAGCAGTACTTC,CSVVAGGRVYNEQYF
TRBV10-3,TRBJ1-2,-,-,TGTGCCATTGCCAACAGTTTTAGCTATGGCTACACCTTC,CAIANSFSYGYTF
TRBV5-1,TRBJ2-1,TRBD1,-,TGCGCCAGCAGCTTGTGGGACAGGGGGCGATGGGGTTACAATGAGCAGTTCTTC,CASSLWDRGRWGYNEQFF
TRBV6-5,TRBJ2-2,-,many,TGTGCCAGCAGTTATAAAGCTTCTCAAGAGGAGCTGTTTTTT,CASSYKASQEELFF
TRBV10-1,TRBJ1-1,-,many,TGCGCCAGCAGTGATCCAGGGAACACTGAAGCTTTCTTT,CASSDPGNTEAFF
TRBV5-1,TRBJ2-6,TRBD1,-,TGCGCCAGCAGCTCTAAGAAGGGGGCATCCAGCCCCGTCTATTTC,CASSSKKGASSPVYF
TRBV11-2,TRBJ1-2,TRBD1,many,TGTGCCAGCAGCCGGACAGGGATCTATGGCTACACCTTC,CASSRTGIYGYTF
TRBV7-2,TRBJ1-5,-,many,TGTGCCAGCAGCTTATGGGACAATCAGCCCCAGCATTTT,CASSLWDNQPQHF
TRBV7-9,TRBJ1-1,-,-,TGTGCCAGCAGCCAATTCGGCGCGGGAAGGGTAGCTTTCTTT,CASSQFGAGRVAFF
TRBV6-6,TRBJ1-5,-,many,TGTGCCAGCAGTTCTATCTTAGGAGAATCACCCCAGCATTTT,CASSSILGESPQHF
TRBV10-3,TRBJ2-5,-,-,TGTGCCATCAGTGAGGTGGGGACCCAGTACTTC,CAISEVGTQYF
TRBV29-1,TRBJ2-2,-,-,TGCAGCGTTGCATCCAGTAACACCGGGGAGCTGTTTTTT,CSVASSNTGELFF